These 4 T cell receptor beta chains were sequenced from one sample in a study of CD8+ T cells in alopecia areata. Extracted RNA was reverse transcribed into cDNA, the sequencing template. Assay used: immunoSEQ multiplex PCR; TCRdb lists only in-frame clones, some missing. The sample lists 98,000 or so clones; about 50% were seen once. The sequencing sample was made of NKG2D-low CD8+ T cells sorted from blood. The receptors stem from a human donor with alopecia areata.

The chain couples TRBV9 to TRBJ1-4; D possibly corresponds to TRBD1 (5 bases). Germline V gene lookup returns CDR1 SGDLS and CDR2 YYNGEE. CDR3 length equals 14 residues. With 2 bases removed from V and 8 bases from J, the gap between germline ends came to 13 bases. The CDR3 nucleotides read TGTGCCAGCAGCGTTGGGGGAGGAGGGGAAAAACTGTTTTTT. The encoded protein is CASSVGGGGEKLFF. Looking up the rest from reference TRBV9 and TRBJ1-4 gives the full variable domain: DSGVTQTPKHLITATGQRVTLRCSPRSGDLSVYWYQQSLDQGLQFLIQYYNGEERAKGNILERFSAQQFPDLHSELNLSSLELGDSALYFCASSVGGGGEKLFFGSGTQLSVL.

The chain carries TRBV7-9 and TRBJ2-3; D remains unclear. The V gene lost 5 bases and the J gene lost 6 bases, with 12 bases spanning the gap. The CDR3 runs 13 residues. The germline CDR1 and CDR2 sequences are SEHNR and FQNEAQ (reference sequence). CDR3 DNA sequence: TGTGCCAGCAGCCAAGCTAGAGAGGATACGCAGTATTTT. Translated, it gives CASSQAREDTQYF.

The gene calls are TRBV4-1 and TRBJ2-7; D is ambiguous. The CDR3 sequence is 15 residues long. Germline V CDR1 and CDR2: MGHRA, YSYEKL. V dropped 0 bases and J dropped 1 base, with 10 bases sitting between them. The CDR3 here is CASSQDLRRSYEQYF. As DNA, the CDR3 is TGCGCCAGCAGCCAAGATCTAAGGCGGTCCTACGAGCAGTACTTC.

This clone came up once. The CDR3 is CASSSGYSYEQYF. DNA of the CDR3: TGTGCCAGCAGCTCCGGTTATTCCTACGAGCAGTACTTC. The chain recombines TRBV5-6 with TRBJ2-7; D remains unclear. This CDR3 has 13 amino acids. Germline CDR1 is SGHDT and CDR2 is YYEEEE. Trimming cost V 3 bases and J 1 base, with 8 bases left between them.